This passage covers 22 T cell receptor beta chains from one sample sequenced in a study of blood T cells in healthy people across ages. A sample-barcoded 5' primer and a J-beta primer mix were used in a second PCR of roughly 7 to 12 cycles. In TCRdb, the 5' RACE reads were re-called with MiXCR into one record per CDR3 protein. The sample carries roughly 1.7 million distinct CDR3 sequences, about 31% recorded once. The source material was blood. The receptors shown here come from a woman aged 30 to 39 in good health.

The chain has TRBV7-9 and TRBJ2-7; 7 positions match TRBD1. The V gene end was trimmed by 2 bases and the J gene end by 3 bases; junction bases not matched to a gene: 4. The germline V gene encodes CDR1 SEHNR and CDR2 FQNEAQ (reference sequence). This CDR3 contains 14 residues. The DNA of the CDR3 is TGTGCCAGCAGCTTAATAACAGGGGTCTACGAGCAGTACTTC. Its translation: CASSLITGVYEQYF.

V usage is TRBV7-3 and J usage is TRBJ2-1, with 10 positions matching TRBD2. This CDR3 is built from 16 residues. V lost 5 bases, J lost 7 bases, and 11 bases stayed unmatched. The germline V gene encodes CDR1 SGHTA and CDR2 FQGTGA. In nucleotides, the CDR3 is TGTGCCAGCAGCCTTAGAGGAGCGGGGGGGGATAATGAGCAGTTCTTC. Translated, it gives CASSLRGAGGDNEQFF.

CDR3 nucleotides: TGCAGTGCGACCCGACAGGGCTCCTATGGCTACACCTTC. It yields the protein CSATRQGSYGYTF. The genes are TRBV20-1 and TRBJ1-2; 7 nucleotides match TRBD1. CDR3 length: 13 amino acids. V gave up 6 bases and J gave up 4 bases; unmatched junction bases: 8. Germline V gene lookup returns CDR1 DFQATT and CDR2 SNEGSKA (reference sequence).

The chain uses TRBV4-1 and TRBJ1-5; D is unresolved. The germline CDR1 and CDR2 sequences are MGHRA and YSYEKL. V dropped 1 base and J dropped 4 bases, with 14 bases sitting between them. The length of the CDR3 is 16 residues. The CDR3 region is CASSQVIVGYNQPQHF. CDR3 DNA: TGCGCCAGCAGCCAAGTCATAGTCGGGTATAATCAGCCCCAGCATTTT.

The chain recombines TRBV27 with TRBJ2-7; no clear D. The CDR3 runs to 12 residues. The germline CDR1 and CDR2 sequences are MNHEY and SMNVEV (reference sequence). Trimming removed 8 bases from V and 0 bases from J, with 8 bases in between. CDR3 residues: CASGLGSYEQYF. The CDR3 DNA follows: TGTGCCAGCGGGTTGGGCTCCTACGAGCAGTACTTC.

J is TRBJ2-3 and V is TRBV24-1; D could derive from TRBD1 or TRBD2 (5 bases each). The V end was cut by 0 bases, the J end by 1 base, with 10 bases between. CDR1 is KGHDR and CDR2 is SFDVKD in the germline V gene. The CDR3 covers 16 residues. In nucleotides, the CDR3 is TGTGCCACCAGTGATTTGCAGGGACCCCGCACAGATACGCAGTATTTT. The encoded protein is CATSDLQGPRTDTQYF.

This clonotype was seen more than once but under ten times. This chain joins TRBV12-3 or TRBV12-4 and TRBJ2-1; 16 bases fit TRBD2. With V trimmed by 5 bases and J by 9 bases, 16 bases remained unmatched. The CDR3 has 19 residues. CDR3 coding DNA: TGTGCCAGCAGTCCCCGGGGACTAGCGGGAGGGGTATTGATAGCTGAGCAGTTCTTC. It encodes CASSPRGLAGGVLIAEQFF.

V and J are TRBV20-1 and TRBJ2-5; D is undetermined. In germline, CDR1 is DFQATT, CDR2 SNEGSKA (reference sequence). The CDR3 loop spans 12 amino acids. V lost 6 bases, J lost 5 bases, and 13 bases lay in between. The CDR3 loop reads CSAPNQRETQYF. The CDR3 DNA reads TGCAGTGCCCCTAACCAGAGGGAGACCCAGTACTTC.

This clonotype was detected only a few times. The gene calls are TRBV4-1 and TRBJ2-1; the D call may be TRBD1 or TRBD2 (6 bases each). The V gene's germline CDR1 is MGHRA and CDR2 YSYEKL. The CDR3 has 16 amino acids. V was shortened by 4 bases and J by 8 bases, with 21 bases between the two germline ends. The CDR3 reads CASSLSGWVGGDEQFF. The DNA of the CDR3 is TGCGCCAGCAGCCTGTCGGGGTGGGTGGGGGGCGATGAGCAGTTCTTC.

The gene calls are TRBV10-3 and TRBJ2-6, with TRBD2 as a possible D gene (6 bases). Germline V lookup: CDR1 ENHRY, CDR2 SYGVKD. The ends were cut back, 6 bases at V and 0 bases at J, with 9 bases in the middle. The CDR3 loop spans 15 amino acids. The CDR3: CAIRDYRSGANVLTF. CDR3 in DNA: TGTGCCATCAGGGACTACCGCTCTGGGGCCAACGTCCTGACTTTC.

The chain couples TRBV6-5 to TRBJ1-5; no definite D call. The CDR3 covers 15 residues. The V gene lost 6 bases and the J gene lost 1 base, with 13 bases spanning the gap. Germline CDR1 and CDR2: MNHEY and SVGAGI. CDR3 DNA sequence: TGTGCCAGCAGGATGGCCCCAGCGAGCAATCAGCCCCAGCATTTT. Translating gives CASRMAPASNQPQHF.

The chain is built from TRBV4-1 and TRBJ2-1; TRBD2 aligns across 7 bases. With V trimmed by 0 bases and J by 8 bases, 4 bases remained unmatched. Per the germline V gene, CDR1 is MGHRA and CDR2 is YSYEKL. CDR3 length equals 14 residues. The CDR3 bases are TGCGCCAGCAGCCAAGACAGACTAGCCCATGAGCAGTTCTTC. Translated, it gives CASSQDRLAHEQFF.

This chain joins TRBV30 and TRBJ2-7, with TRBD1 matching over 9 bases. Germline V gene lookup returns CDR1 GTSNPN and CDR2 SVGIG (reference sequence). There are 15 residues in the CDR3. V lost 1 base to trimming and J lost 6 bases; unmatched junction nucleotides: 10. The CDR3 DNA is TGTGCCTGGAGTGACCGGGACAGGGAGGGGTGCGAGCAGTACTTC. This encodes CAWSDRDREGCEQYF.

The chain is built from TRBV20-1 and TRBJ2-7, with 11 nucleotides matching TRBD2. Germline V gene lookup returns CDR1 DFQATT and CDR2 SNEGSKA (reference sequence). CDR3 length equals 19 residues. J was trimmed by 0 bases and V by 6 bases; bases with no gene match: 19. The CDR3 is CSAIGRSPTSGISSYEQYF. The CDR3 DNA sequence: TGCAGTGCCATCGGGCGCTCTCCGACTAGCGGGATAAGCTCCTACGAGCAGTACTTC.

The sample holds a few counts of this clonotype. The V gene is TRBV27, the J gene TRBJ1-2; 9 bases are a match to TRBD1. This CDR3 region has 15 residues. Germline V gene sequence: CDR1 MNHEY, CDR2 SMNVEV (reference sequence). J lost 7 bases, V lost 6 bases, and 12 bases had no gene match. CDR3 sequence reads: CASSYVGTGSSGYTF. CDR3 coding DNA: TGTGCCAGCAGCTACGTCGGGACAGGGAGTAGTGGCTACACCTTC.

This clonotype occurred a few times. The CDR3 reads CASSLGQDEAFF. Written as DNA, the CDR3 is TGTGCCAGCAGCTTAGGTCAGGATGAAGCTTTCTTT. V gene TRBV7-9 combines with J gene TRBJ1-1; D is uncertain. The V end was cut by 1 base, the J end by 7 bases, with 7 bases between. CDR3 size: 12 residues. Germline V gene data show CDR1 as SEHNR and CDR2 as FQNEAQ (reference sequence). Based on the CDR3 plus reference TRBV7-9 and TRBJ1-1, the full variable domain is DTGVSQNPRHKITKRGQNVTFRCDPISEHNRLYWYRQTLGQGPEFLTYFQNEAQLEKSRLLSDRFSAERPKGSFSTLEIQRTEQGDSAMYLCASSLGQDEAFFGQGTRLTVV.

Turning to this clonotype: The junction departs from the called germline gene at one end, perhaps through a read error. The gene calls are TRBV20-1 and TRBJ1-4, with D perhaps TRBD1 (6 bases). CDR3 length: 15 residues. Germline V CDR1 and CDR2: DFQATT, SNEGSKA (reference sequence). In DNA form, the CDR3 reads TGCAGTGTTAGAGGGGGGGCAGGGACTAATGAAAAACTGTTTTTT. It encodes CSVRGGAGTNEKLFF.

This chain joins TRBV13 and TRBJ1-4; unclear D gene. Germline V lookup: CDR1 PRHDT, CDR2 FYEKMQ (reference sequence). The ends were cut back, 5 bases at V and 8 bases at J, with 15 bases in the middle. The length of the CDR3 is 14 residues. DNA of the CDR3: TGTGCCAGCAGCCCCGAGGCTTCAAAGGAAAAACTGTTTTTT. Its translation is CASSPEASKEKLFF.

V is TRBV3-1 and J is TRBJ1-2; TRBD1 might be the D (5 bases). CDR1 is LGHDT and CDR2 is YNNKEL in the germline V gene (reference sequence). V was clipped by 3 bases and J by 6 bases, with 11 bases between them. This CDR3 contains 13 residues. CDR3 sequence (DNA): TGTGCCAGCAGCCAGGGGACTTACCATGGCTACACCTTC. It codes for CASSQGTYHGYTF.

This clonotype was seen many times. V gene TRBV9 combines with J gene TRBJ2-7; 7 nucleotides align to TRBD1. V shed 3 bases and J 1 base; nucleotides not matched to a gene: 7. CDR3 length equals 15 residues. The germline gives CDR1 SGDLS, CDR2 YYNGEE. CDR3 DNA sequence: TGTGCCAGCAGCGACACAGGGGTGGGGTCCTACGAGCAGTACTTC. Translated: CASSDTGVGSYEQYF.

The chain employs TRBV20-1 and TRBJ2-5, with a tentative D call TRBD2 (6 bases). The CDR3 has 16 amino acids. The ends were cut back, 0 bases at V and 7 bases at J, with 21 bases in the middle. Germline loops: CDR1 DFQATT, CDR2 SNEGSKA (reference sequence). DNA for the CDR3: TGCAGTGCTAGAGAGAGGGGATGGGACTTCCTTGGGACCCAGTACTTC. Amino acid sequence: CSARERGWDFLGTQYF.

This sequence joins TRBV7-3 and TRBJ2-1, with TRBD2 matching 8 bases. The length of the CDR3 is 15 residues. Germline lookup yields CDR1 SGHTA and CDR2 FQGTGA. V was clipped by 4 bases and J by 5 bases; unmatched bases: 7. The CDR3 loop is CASSYPGTSHNEQFF. The CDR3 coding sequence is TGTGCCAGCAGCTACCCCGGGACTAGTCACAATGAGCAGTTCTTC. The variable domain in full, with the rest retrieved from reference TRBV7-3 and TRBJ2-1, is GAGVSQTPSNKVTEKGKYVELRCDPISGHTALYWYRQSLGQGPEFLIYFQGTGAADDSGLPNDRFFAVRPEGSVSTLKIQRTERGDSAVYLCASSYPGTSHNEQFFGPGTRLTVL.